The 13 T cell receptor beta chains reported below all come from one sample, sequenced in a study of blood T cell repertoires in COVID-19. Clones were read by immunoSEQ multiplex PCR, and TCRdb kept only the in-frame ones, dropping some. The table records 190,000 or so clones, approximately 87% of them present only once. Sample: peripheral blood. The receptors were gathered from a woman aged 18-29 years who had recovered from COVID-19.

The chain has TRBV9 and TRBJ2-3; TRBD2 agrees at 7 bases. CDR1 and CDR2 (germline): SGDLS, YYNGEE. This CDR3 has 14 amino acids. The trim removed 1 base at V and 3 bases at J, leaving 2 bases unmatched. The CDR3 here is CASSVTAGTDTQYF. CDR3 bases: TGTGCCAGCAGCGTAACAGCGGGGACAGATACGCAGTATTTT.

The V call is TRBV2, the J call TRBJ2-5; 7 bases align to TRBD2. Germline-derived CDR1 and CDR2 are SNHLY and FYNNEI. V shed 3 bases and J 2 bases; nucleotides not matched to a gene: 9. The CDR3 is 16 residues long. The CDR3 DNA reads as TGTGCCAGCAGTGATGTAGGACTAGGTCCACAAGAGACCCAGTACTTC. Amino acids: CASSDVGLGPQETQYF.

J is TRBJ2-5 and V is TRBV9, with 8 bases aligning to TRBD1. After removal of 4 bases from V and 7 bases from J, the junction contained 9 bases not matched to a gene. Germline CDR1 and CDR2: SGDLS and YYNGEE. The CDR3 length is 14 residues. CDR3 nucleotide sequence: TGTGCCAGCAGCCTCCAGGGGGCTAGCGTGACCCAGTACTTC. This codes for CASSLQGASVTQYF.

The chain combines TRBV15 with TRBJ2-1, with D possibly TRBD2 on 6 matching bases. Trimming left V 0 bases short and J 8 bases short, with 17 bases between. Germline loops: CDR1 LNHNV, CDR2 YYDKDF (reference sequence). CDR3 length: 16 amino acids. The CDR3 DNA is TGTGCCACCAGCAGAGATGAGGCGGGATCCGGGGATGAGCAGTTCTTC. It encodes CATSRDEAGSGDEQFF.

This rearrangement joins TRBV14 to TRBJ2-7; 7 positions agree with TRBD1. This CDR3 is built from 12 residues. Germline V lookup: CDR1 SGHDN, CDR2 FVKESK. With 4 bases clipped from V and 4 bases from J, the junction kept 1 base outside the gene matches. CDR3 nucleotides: TGTGCCAGCAGCCTACAGGGGTACGAGCAGTACTTC. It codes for CASSLQGYEQYF.

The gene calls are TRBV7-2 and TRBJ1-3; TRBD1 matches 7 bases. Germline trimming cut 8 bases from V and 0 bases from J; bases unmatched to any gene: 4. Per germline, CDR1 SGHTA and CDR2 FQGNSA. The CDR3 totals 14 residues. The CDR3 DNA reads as TGTGCCAGCCTGACAGGGAGCTCTGGAAACACCATATATTTT. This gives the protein CASLTGSSGNTIYF.

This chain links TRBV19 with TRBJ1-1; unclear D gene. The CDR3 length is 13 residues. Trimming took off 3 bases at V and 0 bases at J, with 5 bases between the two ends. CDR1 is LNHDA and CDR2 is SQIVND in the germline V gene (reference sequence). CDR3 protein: CASSMSVNTEAFF. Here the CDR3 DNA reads TGTGCCAGTAGTATGTCTGTGAACACTGAAGCTTTCTTT.

This CDR3 reads CASRLRTSGTGELFF. CDR3 coding DNA: TGCGCCAGCAGACTTAGGACTAGCGGGACCGGGGAGCTGTTTTTT. The V and J genes are TRBV4-3 and TRBJ2-2; 11 nucleotides align to TRBD2. This CDR3 is 15 amino acids long. V shed 6 bases, J shed 5 bases, and the junction held 5 bases outside the gene matches. Germline V gene sequence: CDR1 LGHNA, CDR2 YSLEER.

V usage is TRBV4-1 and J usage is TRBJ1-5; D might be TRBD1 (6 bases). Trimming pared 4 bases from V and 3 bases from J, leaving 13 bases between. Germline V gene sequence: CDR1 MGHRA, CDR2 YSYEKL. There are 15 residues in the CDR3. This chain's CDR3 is CASSRQGSYNQPQHF. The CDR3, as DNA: TGCGCCAGCAGCCGGCAGGGGTCGTACAATCAGCCCCAGCATTTT.

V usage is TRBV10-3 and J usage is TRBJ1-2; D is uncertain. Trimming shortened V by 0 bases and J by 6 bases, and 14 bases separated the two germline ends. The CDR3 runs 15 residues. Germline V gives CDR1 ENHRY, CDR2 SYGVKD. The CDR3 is CAISESFSPEDGYTF. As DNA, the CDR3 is TGTGCCATCAGTGAGTCGTTCTCTCCGGAGGATGGCTACACCTTC.

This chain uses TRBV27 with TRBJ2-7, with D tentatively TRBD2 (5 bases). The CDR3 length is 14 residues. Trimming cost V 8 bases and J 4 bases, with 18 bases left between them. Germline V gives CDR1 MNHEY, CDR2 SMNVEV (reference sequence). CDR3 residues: CASRIEGYRYEQYF. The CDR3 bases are TGTGCCAGCCGAATCGAGGGTTATAGGTACGAGCAGTACTTC.

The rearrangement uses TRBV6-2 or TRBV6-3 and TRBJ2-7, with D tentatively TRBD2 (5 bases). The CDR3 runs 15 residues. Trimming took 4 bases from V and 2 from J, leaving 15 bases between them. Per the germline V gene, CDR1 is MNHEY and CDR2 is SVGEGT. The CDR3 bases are TGTGCCAGCAGTTCAAGAGGGCCACGAACCTACGAGCAGTACTTC. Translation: CASSSRGPRTYEQYF.

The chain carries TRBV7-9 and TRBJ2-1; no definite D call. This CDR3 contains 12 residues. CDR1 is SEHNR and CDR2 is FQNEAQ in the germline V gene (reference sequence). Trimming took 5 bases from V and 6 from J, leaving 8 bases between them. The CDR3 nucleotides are TGTGCCAGCAGCCCTCTCAGCAATGAGCAGTTCTTC. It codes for CASSPLSNEQFF.